These T cell receptor beta chains were read from a single sample in a study of lymphopenia after photon versus proton radiotherapy. Measured with immunoSEQ multiplex PCR; TCRdb has only the in-frame clones, and not every one. Altogether 35,000 to 45,000 clones are present, roughly four fifths being singletons, with the ten largest covering roughly a quarter. Sequencing used peripheral blood, obtained from a patient treated with proton-based radiotherapy. All receptors come from a woman in her seventies with pancreatic cancer. CDR3s include the opening cysteine and the closing phenylalanine or tryptophan.

J gene: TRBJ2-2
V gene: TRBV7-8
CDR3 length: 14
CDR3 protein: CASSSQSGSGELFF

J gene: TRBJ1-1
V gene: TRBV19
CDR3 length: 13
CDR3 protein: CASSPHIRTEAFF

J gene: TRBJ1-2
V gene: TRBV28
CDR3 length: 14
CDR3 protein: CASSADRALYGYTF

J gene: TRBJ2-7
V gene: TRBV18
CDR3 length: 14
CDR3 protein: CASSPTSGTYEQYF

J gene: TRBJ2-5
V gene: TRBV18
CDR3 length: 12
CDR3 protein: CASSPYQETQYF

J gene: TRBJ1-1
V gene: TRBV13
CDR3 length: 15
CDR3 protein: CASSQMGAVGTEAFF

J gene: TRBJ1-4
V gene: TRBV7-9
CDR3 length: 13
CDR3 protein: CASSLGGEEKLFF

J gene: TRBJ1-1
V gene: TRBV9
CDR3 length: 16
CDR3 protein: CASQEHKGPLNTEAFF

J gene: TRBJ1-3
V gene: TRBV30
CDR3 length: 13
CDR3 protein: CAWELDAGNTIYF

J gene: TRBJ1-2
V gene: TRBV6-5
CDR3 length: 16
CDR3 protein: CASSYPTRTGGYGYTF

J gene: TRBJ1-3
V gene: TRBV7-9
CDR3 length: 14
CDR3 protein: CASRQGARGNTIYF

J gene: TRBJ2-6
V gene: TRBV19
CDR3 length: 17
CDR3 protein: CASTDRALLSGANVLTF

J gene: TRBJ2-5
V gene: TRBV29-1
CDR3 length: 14
CDR3 protein: CSVDSRFGEETQYF

J gene: TRBJ2-3
V gene: TRBV11-3
CDR3 length: 17
CDR3 protein: CASSPGTNLFSTDTQYF

J gene: TRBJ2-7
V gene: TRBV9
CDR3 length: 17
CDR3 protein: CASSPSFRTGILWEQYF

J gene: TRBJ1-1
V gene: TRBV30
CDR3 length: 13
CDR3 protein: CAWSSKRNTEAFF

J gene: TRBJ2-2
V gene: TRBV1
CDR3 length: 19
CDR3 protein: CTSSKLAGESPKKTGELFF

J gene: TRBJ2-3
V gene: TRBV18
CDR3 length: 16
CDR3 protein: CASSDTVGGSSDTQYF

J gene: TRBJ1-1
V gene: TRBV19
CDR3 length: 13
CDR3 protein: CASSPRLNTEAFF

J gene: TRBJ2-1
V gene: TRBV7-3
CDR3 length: 16
CDR3 protein: CASSLKGPVSYNEQFF

J gene: TRBJ2-1
V gene: TRBV5-1
CDR3 length: 15
CDR3 protein: CASSLPGAAGDEQFF

J gene: TRBJ2-4
V gene: TRBV11-2
CDR3 length: 14
CDR3 protein: CASSTHEAKNIQYF

J gene: TRBJ2-6
V gene: TRBV28
CDR3 length: 13
CDR3 protein: CASSPPGANVLTF

J gene: TRBJ2-7
V gene: TRBV30
CDR3 length: 11
CDR3 protein: CAWSPLREKYF

J gene: TRBJ2-1
V gene: TRBV7-3
CDR3 length: 13
CDR3 protein: CASSFDRANEQFF

J gene: TRBJ1-6
V gene: TRBV5-4
CDR3 length: 13
CDR3 protein: CASSPGQDLSLHF

J gene: TRBJ2-2
V gene: TRBV11-3
CDR3 length: 14
CDR3 protein: CASSPIRGTGELFF

J gene: TRBJ2-3
V gene: TRBV19
CDR3 length: 12
CDR3 protein: CATRRGTDTQYF

J gene: TRBJ2-5
V gene: TRBV14
CDR3 length: 15
CDR3 protein: CASSKRGHGQETQYF

J gene: TRBJ2-3
V gene: TRBV7-8
CDR3 length: 21
CDR3 protein: CASSSFTAGDYVPGLTDTQYF

J gene: TRBJ2-4
V gene: TRBV7-9
CDR3 length: 17
CDR3 protein: CASSPTYGQGPKNIQYF

J gene: TRBJ1-6
V gene: TRBV6-1
CDR3 length: 17
CDR3 protein: CASSEPTARQSNSPLHF

J gene: TRBJ2-7
V gene: TRBV6-1
CDR3 length: 15
CDR3 protein: CASSQGGGIIYEQYF

J gene: TRBJ2-5
V gene: TRBV2
CDR3 length: 12
CDR3 protein: CASRTGVETQYF

J gene: TRBJ1-2
V gene: TRBV29-1
CDR3 length: 12
CDR3 protein: CSVAGHPYGYTF

J gene: TRBJ2-7
V gene: TRBV7-6
CDR3 length: 18
CDR3 protein: CASSLAVWTSGSTNEQYF

J gene: TRBJ2-5
V gene: TRBV25-1
CDR3 length: 13
CDR3 protein: CASISSGMGTQYF

J gene: TRBJ2-1
V gene: TRBV7-9
CDR3 length: 19
CDR3 protein: CASSQTDKRERPEGNEQFF

J gene: TRBJ1-2
V gene: TRBV5-1
CDR3 length: 14
CDR3 protein: CASSLGVGAEGYTF

J gene: TRBJ1-6
V gene: TRBV7-2
CDR3 length: 13
CDR3 protein: CASSLEGDSPLHF

J gene: TRBJ2-5
V gene: TRBV9
CDR3 length: 13
CDR3 protein: CASSVEAQLTQYF

J gene: TRBJ2-1
V gene: TRBV25-1
CDR3 length: 13
CDR3 protein: CASSKTYRDPQFF

J gene: TRBJ1-4
V gene: TRBV9
CDR3 length: 15
CDR3 protein: CASSATGGGGEKLFF

J gene: TRBJ1-2
V gene: TRBV28
CDR3 length: 13
CDR3 protein: CASSLQGFRGYTF

J gene: TRBJ2-1
V gene: TRBV6-1
CDR3 length: 15
CDR3 protein: CASSEIQSSYNEQFF

J gene: TRBJ2-2
V gene: TRBV4-1
CDR3 length: 16
CDR3 protein: CASSQDPGANTGELFF

J gene: TRBJ1-1
V gene: TRBV9
CDR3 length: 13
CDR3 protein: CASSVASNTEAFF

J gene: TRBJ1-1
V gene: TRBV18
CDR3 length: 13
CDR3 protein: CASSLLTVTEAFF

J gene: TRBJ2-7
V gene: TRBV5-4
CDR3 length: 15
CDR3 protein: CASSFFGVPPYEQYF